The source of this T cell receptor beta chain is a study of cytomegalovirus exposure and HLA in healthy donors. Study information: Unique TCR beta sequences numbering about 100 million came from some 200 million T cells in an earlier analysis.

Study observations and caveats: Donors were assumed by presence/absence analyses to have roughly uniform sequencing depth. With high specificity and sensitivity, the classifier reportedly diagnosed cytomegalovirus status. Most TCR sequences were uncommon, yet certain public TCRs appeared in many donors.

Researchers ran the PCR with 60 Vbeta and 13 Jbeta primers. Repertoires were generated with immunoSEQ multiplex PCR, while TCRdb's copy carries only in-frame clones and drops some. The sample lists hundreds of thousands of clones; 75% were seen once. A word on this clone: Its antigen is unknown.

This CDR3 has 16 residues. Per the germline V gene, CDR1 is MDHEN and CDR2 is SYDVKM. Trimming at V came to 7 bases and at J to 2 bases, leaving 13 bases not matched to a gene. The TCR comes from a woman in her twenties or thirties in good health and CMV-seronegative. The chain recombines TRBV28 with TRBJ2-7, with 8 bases lining up with TRBD2. The specimen sequenced was PBMCs. CDR3 sequence: CASTDPWTSRPYEQYF. CDR3 coding DNA: TGTGCCAGCACCGACCCGTGGACTAGCAGACCCTACGAGCAGTACTTC.